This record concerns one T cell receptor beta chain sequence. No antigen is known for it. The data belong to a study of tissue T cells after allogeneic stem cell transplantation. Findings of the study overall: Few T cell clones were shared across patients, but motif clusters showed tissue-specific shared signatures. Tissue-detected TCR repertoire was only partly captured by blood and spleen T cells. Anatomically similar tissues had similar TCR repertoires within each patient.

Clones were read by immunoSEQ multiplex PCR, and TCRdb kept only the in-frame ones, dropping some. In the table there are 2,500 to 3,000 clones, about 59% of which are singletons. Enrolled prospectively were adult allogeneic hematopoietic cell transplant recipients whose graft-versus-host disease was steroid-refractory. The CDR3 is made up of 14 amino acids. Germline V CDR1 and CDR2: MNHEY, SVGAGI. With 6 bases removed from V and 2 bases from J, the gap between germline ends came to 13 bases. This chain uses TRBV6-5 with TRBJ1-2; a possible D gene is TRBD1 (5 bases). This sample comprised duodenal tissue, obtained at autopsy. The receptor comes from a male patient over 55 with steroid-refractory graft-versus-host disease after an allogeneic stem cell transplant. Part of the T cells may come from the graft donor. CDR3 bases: TGTGCCAGCAGCGACCCGACAGAAAACTATGGCTACACCTTC. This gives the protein CASSDPTENYGYTF.